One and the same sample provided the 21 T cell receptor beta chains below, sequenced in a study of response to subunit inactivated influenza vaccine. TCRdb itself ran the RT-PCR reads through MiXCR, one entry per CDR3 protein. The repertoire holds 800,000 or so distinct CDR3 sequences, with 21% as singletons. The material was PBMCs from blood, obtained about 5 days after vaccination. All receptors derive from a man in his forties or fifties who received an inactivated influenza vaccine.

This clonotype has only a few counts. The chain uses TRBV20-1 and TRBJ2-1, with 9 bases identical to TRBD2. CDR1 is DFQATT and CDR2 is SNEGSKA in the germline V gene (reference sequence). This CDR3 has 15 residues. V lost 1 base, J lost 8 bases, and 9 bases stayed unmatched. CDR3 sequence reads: CSARAPAGGPYEQFF. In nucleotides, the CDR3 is TGCAGTGCTAGAGCCCCTGCGGGGGGGCCCTATGAGCAGTTCTTC.

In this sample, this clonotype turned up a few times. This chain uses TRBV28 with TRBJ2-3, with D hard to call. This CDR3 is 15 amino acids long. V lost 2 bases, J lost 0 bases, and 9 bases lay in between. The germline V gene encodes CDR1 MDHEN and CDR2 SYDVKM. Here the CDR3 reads CASSLLGGSTDTQYF. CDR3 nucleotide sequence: TGTGCCAGCAGTTTACTCGGCGGAAGCACAGATACGCAGTATTTT.

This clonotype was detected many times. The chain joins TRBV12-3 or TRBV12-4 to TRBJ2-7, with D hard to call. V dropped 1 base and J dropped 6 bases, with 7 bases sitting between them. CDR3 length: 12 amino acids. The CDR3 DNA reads TGTGCCAGCAGTTTAGGTGCAAGCGAGCAGTACTTC. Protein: CASSLGASEQYF.

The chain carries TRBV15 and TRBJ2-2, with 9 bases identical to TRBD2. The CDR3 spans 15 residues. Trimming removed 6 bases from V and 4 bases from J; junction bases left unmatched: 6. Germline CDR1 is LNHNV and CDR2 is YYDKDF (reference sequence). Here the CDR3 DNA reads TGTGCCACCAGTAAAGGCGGGAGGGTCACCGGGGAGCTGTTTTTT. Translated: CATSKGGRVTGELFF.

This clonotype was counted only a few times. The CDR3 sequence is CASSLDGTGRVGGYTF. The CDR3 DNA is TGTGCCAGCAGTTTAGATGGGACAGGAAGAGTTGGTGGCTACACCTTC. V gene TRBV28 combines with J gene TRBJ1-2, with 8 bases identical to TRBD1. The J segment lost 7 bases and the V segment lost 2 bases, leaving 12 bases of the junction unmatched. This CDR3 is 16 amino acids long. CDR1 and CDR2 (germline): MDHEN, SYDVKM.

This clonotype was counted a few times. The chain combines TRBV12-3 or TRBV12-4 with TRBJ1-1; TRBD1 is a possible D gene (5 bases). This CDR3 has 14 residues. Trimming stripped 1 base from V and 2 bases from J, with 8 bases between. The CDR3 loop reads CASSLEGFNTEAFF. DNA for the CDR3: TGTGCCAGCAGTTTAGAGGGGTTTAACACTGAAGCTTTCTTT.

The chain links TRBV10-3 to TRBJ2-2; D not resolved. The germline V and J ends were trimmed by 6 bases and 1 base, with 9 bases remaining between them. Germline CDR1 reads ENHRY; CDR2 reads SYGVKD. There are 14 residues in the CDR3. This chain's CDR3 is CAISPQENTGELFF. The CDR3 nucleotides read TGTGCCATCAGCCCTCAAGAGAACACCGGGGAGCTGTTTTTT.

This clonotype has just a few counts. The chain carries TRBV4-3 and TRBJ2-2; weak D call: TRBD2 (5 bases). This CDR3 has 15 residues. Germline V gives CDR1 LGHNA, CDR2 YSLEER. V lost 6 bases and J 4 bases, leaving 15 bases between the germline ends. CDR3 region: CASSGGPEGTGELFF. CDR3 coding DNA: TGCGCCAGCAGTGGAGGACCCGAAGGCACCGGGGAGCTGTTTTTT.

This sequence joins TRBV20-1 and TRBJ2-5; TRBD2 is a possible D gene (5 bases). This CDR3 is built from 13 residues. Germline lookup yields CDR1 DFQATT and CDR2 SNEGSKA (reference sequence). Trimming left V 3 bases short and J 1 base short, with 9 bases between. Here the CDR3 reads CSASWTFQETQYF. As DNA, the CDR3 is TGCAGTGCTAGCTGGACTTTCCAAGAGACCCAGTACTTC.

CDR3 nucleotide sequence: TGTGCCACCAGCATAGGGGCAGGAGCTTCTTCCTACGAGCAGTACTTC. Encoded protein: CATSIGAGASSYEQYF. This rearrangement joins TRBV15 to TRBJ2-7; perhaps TRBD1 as D (5 bases). In germline, CDR1 is LNHNV, CDR2 YYDKDF (reference sequence). The CDR3 has 16 residues. The V end was cut by 4 bases, the J end by 1 base, with 17 bases between.

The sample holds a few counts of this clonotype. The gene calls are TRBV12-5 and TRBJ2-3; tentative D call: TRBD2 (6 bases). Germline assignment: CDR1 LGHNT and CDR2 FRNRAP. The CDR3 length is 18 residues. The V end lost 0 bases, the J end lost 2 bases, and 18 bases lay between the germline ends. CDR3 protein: CASGLVPVAVANTDTQYF. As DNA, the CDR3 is TGTGCTAGTGGTTTGGTACCCGTAGCGGTGGCGAACACAGATACGCAGTATTTT.

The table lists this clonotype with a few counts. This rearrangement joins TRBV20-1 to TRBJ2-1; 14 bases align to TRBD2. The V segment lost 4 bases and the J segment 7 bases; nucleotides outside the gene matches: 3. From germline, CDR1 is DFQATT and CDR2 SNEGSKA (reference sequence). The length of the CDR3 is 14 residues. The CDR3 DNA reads TGCAGTGCTAAGACTAGCGGGAGGGCGAATGAGCAGTTCTTC. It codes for CSAKTSGRANEQFF.

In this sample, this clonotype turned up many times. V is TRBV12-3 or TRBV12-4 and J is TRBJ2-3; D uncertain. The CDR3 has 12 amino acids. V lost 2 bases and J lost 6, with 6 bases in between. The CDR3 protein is CASSLFGDTQYF. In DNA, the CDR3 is TGTGCCAGCAGTTTATTTGGGGATACGCAGTATTTT.

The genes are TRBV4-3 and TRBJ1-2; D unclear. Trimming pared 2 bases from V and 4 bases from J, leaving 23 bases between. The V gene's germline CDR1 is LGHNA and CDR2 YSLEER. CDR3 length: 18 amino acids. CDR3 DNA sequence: TGCGCCAGCAGCCAATCCTTTAGGTTCCCACCAGGATTCTATGGCTACACCTTC. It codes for CASSQSFRFPPGFYGYTF.

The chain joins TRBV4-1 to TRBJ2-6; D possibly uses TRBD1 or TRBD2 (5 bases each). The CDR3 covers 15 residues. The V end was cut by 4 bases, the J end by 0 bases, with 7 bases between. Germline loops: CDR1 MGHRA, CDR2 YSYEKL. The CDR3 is CASSRDVSGANVLTF. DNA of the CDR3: TGCGCCAGCAGCCGGGACGTCTCTGGGGCCAACGTCCTGACTTTC.

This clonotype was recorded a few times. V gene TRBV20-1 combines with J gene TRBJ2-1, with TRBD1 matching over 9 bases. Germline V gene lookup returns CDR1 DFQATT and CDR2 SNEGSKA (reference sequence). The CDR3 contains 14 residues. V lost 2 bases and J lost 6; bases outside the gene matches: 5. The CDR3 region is CSARSGTGPNEQFF. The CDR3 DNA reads TGCAGTGCTAGATCCGGGACAGGGCCCAATGAGCAGTTCTTC.

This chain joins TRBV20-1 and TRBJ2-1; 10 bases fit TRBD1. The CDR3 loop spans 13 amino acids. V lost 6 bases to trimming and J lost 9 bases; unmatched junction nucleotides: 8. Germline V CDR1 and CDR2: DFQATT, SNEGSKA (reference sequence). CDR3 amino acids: CSAPGTGAVEQFF. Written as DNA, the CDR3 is TGCAGTGCCCCCGGGACAGGGGCTGTTGAGCAGTTCTTC.

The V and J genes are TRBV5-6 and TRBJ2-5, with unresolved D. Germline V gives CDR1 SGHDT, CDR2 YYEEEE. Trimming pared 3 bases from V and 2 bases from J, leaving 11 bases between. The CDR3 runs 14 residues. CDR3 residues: CASSYTGLQETQYF. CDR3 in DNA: TGTGCCAGCAGCTATACCGGGTTACAAGAGACCCAGTACTTC.

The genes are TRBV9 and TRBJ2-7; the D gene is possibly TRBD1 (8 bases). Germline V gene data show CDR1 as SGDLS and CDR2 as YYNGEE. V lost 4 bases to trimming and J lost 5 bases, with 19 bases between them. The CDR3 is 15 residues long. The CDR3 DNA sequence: TGTGCCAGCAGCTCCCACGGACAGGGAGGGAACGAGCAGTACTTC. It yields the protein CASSSHGQGGNEQYF.

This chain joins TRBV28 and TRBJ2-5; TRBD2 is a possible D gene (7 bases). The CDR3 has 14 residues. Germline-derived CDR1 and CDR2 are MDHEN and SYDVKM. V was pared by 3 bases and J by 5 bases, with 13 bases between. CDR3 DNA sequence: TGTGCCAGCAGTTTCCCTCCGGGGGGCGAGACCCAGTACTTC. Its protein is CASSFPPGGETQYF.

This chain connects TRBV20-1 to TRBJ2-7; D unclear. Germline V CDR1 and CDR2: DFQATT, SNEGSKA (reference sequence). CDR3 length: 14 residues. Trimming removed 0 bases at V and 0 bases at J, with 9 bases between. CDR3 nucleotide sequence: TGCAGTGCTAGAGATGAGACGGCCTCCTACGAGCAGTACTTC. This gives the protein CSARDETASYEQYF.